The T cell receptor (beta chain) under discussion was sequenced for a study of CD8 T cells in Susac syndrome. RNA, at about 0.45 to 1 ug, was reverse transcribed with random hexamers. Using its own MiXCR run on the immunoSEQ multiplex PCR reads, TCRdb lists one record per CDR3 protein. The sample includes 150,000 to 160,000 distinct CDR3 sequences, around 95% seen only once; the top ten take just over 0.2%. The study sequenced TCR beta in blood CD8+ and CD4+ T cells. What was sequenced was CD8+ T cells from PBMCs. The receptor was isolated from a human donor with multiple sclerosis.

The CDR3 nucleotides read TGTGCCAGCAGTTTAGTACTGGGATCCTACGAGCAGTACTTC. Translation: CASSLVLGSYEQYF. The genes are TRBV27 and TRBJ2-7; unclear D gene. Trimming stripped 2 bases from V and 1 base from J, with 9 bases between. The CDR3 length is 14 residues. Germline assignment: CDR1 MNHEY and CDR2 SMNVEV (reference sequence).